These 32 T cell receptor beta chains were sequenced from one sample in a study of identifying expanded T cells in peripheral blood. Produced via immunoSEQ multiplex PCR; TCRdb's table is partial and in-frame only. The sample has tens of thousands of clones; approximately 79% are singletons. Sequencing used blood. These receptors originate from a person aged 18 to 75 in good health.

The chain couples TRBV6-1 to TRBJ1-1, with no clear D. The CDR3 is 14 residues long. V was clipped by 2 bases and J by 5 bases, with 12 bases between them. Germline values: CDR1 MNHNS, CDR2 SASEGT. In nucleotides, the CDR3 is TGTGCCAGCAGTGAAAATCCCAGTGTGACTGAAGCTTTCTTT. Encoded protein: CASSENPSVTEAFF.

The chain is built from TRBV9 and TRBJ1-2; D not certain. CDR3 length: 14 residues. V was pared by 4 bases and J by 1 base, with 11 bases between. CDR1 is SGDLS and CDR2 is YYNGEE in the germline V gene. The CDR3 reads CASSSSPLNYGYTF. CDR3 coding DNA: TGTGCCAGCAGCTCATCCCCTCTTAACTATGGCTACACCTTC.

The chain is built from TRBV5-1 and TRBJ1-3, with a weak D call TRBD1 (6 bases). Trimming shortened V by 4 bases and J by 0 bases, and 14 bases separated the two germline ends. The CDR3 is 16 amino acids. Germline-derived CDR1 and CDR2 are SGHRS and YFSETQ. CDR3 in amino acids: CASSAGTTLSGNTIYF. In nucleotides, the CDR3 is TGCGCCAGCAGCGCCGGGACAACACTCTCTGGAAACACCATATATTTT.

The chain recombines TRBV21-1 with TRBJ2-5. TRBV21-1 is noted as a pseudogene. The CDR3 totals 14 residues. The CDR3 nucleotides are TGTGCCAGGGTCCGGACCGCCAACCAAGAGACCCAGTACTTC. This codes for CARVRTANQETQYF.

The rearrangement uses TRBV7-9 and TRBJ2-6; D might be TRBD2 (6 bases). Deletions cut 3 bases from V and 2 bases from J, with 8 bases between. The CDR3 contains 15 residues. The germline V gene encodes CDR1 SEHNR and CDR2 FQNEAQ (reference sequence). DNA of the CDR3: TGTGCCAGCAGCTTGGGGGAGGCTGGGGCCAACGTCCTGACTTTC. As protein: CASSLGEAGANVLTF.

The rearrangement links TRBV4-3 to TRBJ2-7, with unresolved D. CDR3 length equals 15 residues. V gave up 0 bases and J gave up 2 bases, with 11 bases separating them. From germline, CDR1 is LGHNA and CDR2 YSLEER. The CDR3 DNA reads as TGCGCCAGCAGCCAAGAGATGGCGGTCGCCTACGAGCAGTACTTC. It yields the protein CASSQEMAVAYEQYF.

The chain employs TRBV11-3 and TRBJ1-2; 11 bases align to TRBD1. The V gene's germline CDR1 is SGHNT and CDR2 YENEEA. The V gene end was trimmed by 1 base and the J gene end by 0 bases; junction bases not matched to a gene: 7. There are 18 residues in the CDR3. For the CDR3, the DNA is TGTGCCAGCAGCTTAGTCGGACAGGGGGCCCAAGCTAACTATGGCTACACCTTC. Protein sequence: CASSLVGQGAQANYGYTF.

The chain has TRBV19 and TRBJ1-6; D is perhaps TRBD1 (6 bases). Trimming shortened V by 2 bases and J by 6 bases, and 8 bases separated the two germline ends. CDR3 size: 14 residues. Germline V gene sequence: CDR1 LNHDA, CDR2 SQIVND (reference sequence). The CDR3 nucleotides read TGTGCCAGTAGTATACAGGGGAGTAATTCACCCCTCCACTTT. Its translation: CASSIQGSNSPLHF.

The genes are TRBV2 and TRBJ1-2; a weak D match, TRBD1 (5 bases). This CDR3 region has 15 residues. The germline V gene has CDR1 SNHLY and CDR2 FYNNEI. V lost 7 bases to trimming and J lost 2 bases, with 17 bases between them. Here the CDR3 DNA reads TGTGCCAGCAACAACCTGGGGGAGGGGAACTATGGCTACACCTTC. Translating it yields CASNNLGEGNYGYTF. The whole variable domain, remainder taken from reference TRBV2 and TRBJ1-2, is EPEVTQTPSHQVTQMGQEVILRCVPISNHLYFYWYRQILGQKVEFLVSFYNNEISEKSEIFDDQFSVERPDGSNFTLKIRSTKLEDSAMYFCASNNLGEGNYGYTFGSGTRLTVV.

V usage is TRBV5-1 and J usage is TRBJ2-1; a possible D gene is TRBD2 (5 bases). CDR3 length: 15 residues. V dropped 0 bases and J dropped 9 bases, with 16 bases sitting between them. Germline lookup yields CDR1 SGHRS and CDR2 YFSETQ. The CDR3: CASSLVPRAEGEQFF. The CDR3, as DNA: TGCGCCAGCAGCTTGGTTCCGCGGGCCGAGGGTGAGCAGTTCTTC. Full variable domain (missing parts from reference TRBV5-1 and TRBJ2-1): KAGVTQTPRYLIKTRGQQVTLSCSPISGHRSVSWYQQTPGQGLQFLFEYFSETQRNKGNFPGRFSGRQFSNSRSEMNVSTLELGDSALYLCASSLVPRAEGEQFFGPGTRLTVL.

The CDR3 sequence: CASSTDPNYGYTF. In DNA, the CDR3 is TGTGCCAGCTCGACAGACCCTAACTATGGCTACACCTTC. The chain links TRBV6-1 to TRBJ1-2, with a tentative D call TRBD1 (5 bases). V was clipped by 8 bases and J by 0 bases, with 10 bases between them. Germline CDR1 reads MNHNS; CDR2 reads SASEGT. This CDR3 region has 13 residues.

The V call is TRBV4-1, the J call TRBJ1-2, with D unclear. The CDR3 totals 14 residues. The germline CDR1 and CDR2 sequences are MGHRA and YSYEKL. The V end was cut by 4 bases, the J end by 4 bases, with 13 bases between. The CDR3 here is CASSPAGEAYGYTF. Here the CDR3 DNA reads TGCGCCAGCAGCCCGGCCGGGGAGGCCTATGGCTACACCTTC.

CDR3: CASSYTGPEETQYF. The DNA of the CDR3 is TGTGCCAGCAGTTATACGGGTCCCGAGGAGACCCAGTACTTC. V is TRBV6-5 and J is TRBJ2-5; D unresolved. V lost 3 bases and J 5 bases, leaving 13 bases between the germline ends. The CDR3 loop spans 14 amino acids. CDR1 and CDR2 from the germline V gene are MNHEY and SVGAGI.

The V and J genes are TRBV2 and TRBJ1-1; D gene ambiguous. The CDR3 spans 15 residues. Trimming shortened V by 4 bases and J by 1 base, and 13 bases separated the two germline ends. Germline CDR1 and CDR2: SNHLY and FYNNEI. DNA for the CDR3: TGTGCCAGCAGTGGGTCGGACGGAAGGAACACTGAAGCTTTCTTT. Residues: CASSGSDGRNTEAFF.

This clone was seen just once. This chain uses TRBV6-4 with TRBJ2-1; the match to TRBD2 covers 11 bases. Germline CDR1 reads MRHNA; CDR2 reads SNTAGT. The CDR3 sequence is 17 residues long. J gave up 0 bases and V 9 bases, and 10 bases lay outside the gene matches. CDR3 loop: CARVGGLADHSYNEQFF. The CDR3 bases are TGTGCCAGGGTGGGGGGACTAGCGGACCACTCCTACAATGAGCAGTTCTTC.

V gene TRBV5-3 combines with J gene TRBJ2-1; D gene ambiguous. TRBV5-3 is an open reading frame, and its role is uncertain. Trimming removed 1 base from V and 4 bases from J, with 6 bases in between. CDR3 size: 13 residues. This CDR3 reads CARSLSRYNEQFF. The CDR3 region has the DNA TGTGCCAGAAGCTTGAGTAGGTACAATGAGCAGTTCTTC.

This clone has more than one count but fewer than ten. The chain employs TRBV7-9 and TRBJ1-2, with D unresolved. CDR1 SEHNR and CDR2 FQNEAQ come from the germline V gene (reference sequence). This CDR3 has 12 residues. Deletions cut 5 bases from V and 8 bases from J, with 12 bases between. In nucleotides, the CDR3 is TGTGCCAGCAGCCCGTCAACAAGAGGCTACACCTTC. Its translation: CASSPSTRGYTF.

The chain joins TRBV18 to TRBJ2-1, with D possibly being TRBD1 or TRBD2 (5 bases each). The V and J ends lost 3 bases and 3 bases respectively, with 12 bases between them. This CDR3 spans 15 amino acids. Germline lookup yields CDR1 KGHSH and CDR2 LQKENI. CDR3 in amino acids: CASSPTGTYYNEQFF. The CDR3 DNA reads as TGTGCCAGCTCACCTACCGGGACGTACTACAATGAGCAGTTCTTC.

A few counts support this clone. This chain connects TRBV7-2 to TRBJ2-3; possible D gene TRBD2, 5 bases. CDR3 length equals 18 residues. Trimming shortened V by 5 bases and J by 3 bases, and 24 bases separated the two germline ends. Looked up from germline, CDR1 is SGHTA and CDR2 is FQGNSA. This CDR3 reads CASSPRGGWVSRTDTQYF. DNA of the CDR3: TGTGCCAGCAGCCCCCGGGGTGGCTGGGTCTCGAGGACAGATACGCAGTATTTT. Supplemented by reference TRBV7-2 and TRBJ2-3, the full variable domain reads GAGVSQSPSNKVTEKGKDVELRCDPISGHTALYWYRQSLGQGLEFLIYFQGNSAPDKSGLPSDRFSAERTGGSVSTLTIQRTQQEDSAVYLCASSPRGGWVSRTDTQYFGPGTRLTVL.

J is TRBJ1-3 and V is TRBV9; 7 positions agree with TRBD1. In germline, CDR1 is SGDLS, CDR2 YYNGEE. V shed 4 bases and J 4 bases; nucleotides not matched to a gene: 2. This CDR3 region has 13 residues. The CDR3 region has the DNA TGTGCCAGCAGCCCACAGGGGGGAAACACCATATATTTT. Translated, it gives CASSPQGGNTIYF.

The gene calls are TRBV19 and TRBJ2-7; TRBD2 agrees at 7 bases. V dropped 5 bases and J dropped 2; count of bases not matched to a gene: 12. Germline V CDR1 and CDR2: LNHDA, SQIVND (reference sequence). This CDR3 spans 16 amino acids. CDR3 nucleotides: TGTGCCAGTAGTCCGGGTATGGCTAGCGGAACCTACGAGCAGTACTTC. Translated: CASSPGMASGTYEQYF.

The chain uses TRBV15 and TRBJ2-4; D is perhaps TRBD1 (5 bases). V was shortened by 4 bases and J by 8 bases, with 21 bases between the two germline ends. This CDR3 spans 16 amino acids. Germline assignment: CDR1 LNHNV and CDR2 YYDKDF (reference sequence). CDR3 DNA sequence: TGTGCCACCAGCAAAGGGGCTTCTCTACTCCGGGACATTCAGTACTTC. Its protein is CATSKGASLLRDIQYF.

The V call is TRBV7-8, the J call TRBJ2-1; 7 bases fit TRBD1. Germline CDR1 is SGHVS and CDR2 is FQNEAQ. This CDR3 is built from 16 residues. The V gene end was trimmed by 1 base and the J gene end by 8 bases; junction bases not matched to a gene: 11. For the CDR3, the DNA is TGTGCCAGCAGCTTAGGATTGAGGGGTACAGGGGATGAGCAGTTCTTC. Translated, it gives CASSLGLRGTGDEQFF.

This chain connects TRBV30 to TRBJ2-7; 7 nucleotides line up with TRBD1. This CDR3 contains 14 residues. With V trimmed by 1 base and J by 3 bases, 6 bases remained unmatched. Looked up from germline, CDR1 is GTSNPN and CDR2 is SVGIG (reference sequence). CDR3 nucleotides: TGTGCCTGGAGTGCGGGACAGTTAAACTACGAGCAGTACTTC. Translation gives CAWSAGQLNYEQYF.

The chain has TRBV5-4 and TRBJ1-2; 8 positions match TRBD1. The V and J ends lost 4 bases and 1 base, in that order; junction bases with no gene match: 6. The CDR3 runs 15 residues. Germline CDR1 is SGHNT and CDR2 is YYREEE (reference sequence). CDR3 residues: CASSPRTGSNYGYTF. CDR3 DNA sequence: TGTGCCAGCAGCCCCCGGACAGGGAGTAACTATGGCTACACCTTC.

The DNA of the CDR3 is TGTGCCAGCAAGAGCATGGGTGGGAGAGGGACAGATACGCAGTATTTT. Its translation is CASKSMGGRGTDTQYF. The chain has TRBV11-2 and TRBJ2-3; the D gene is possibly TRBD2 (5 bases). V dropped 7 bases and J dropped 3 bases, with 20 bases sitting between them. The germline gives CDR1 SGHAT, CDR2 FQNNGV. The CDR3 spans 16 residues.

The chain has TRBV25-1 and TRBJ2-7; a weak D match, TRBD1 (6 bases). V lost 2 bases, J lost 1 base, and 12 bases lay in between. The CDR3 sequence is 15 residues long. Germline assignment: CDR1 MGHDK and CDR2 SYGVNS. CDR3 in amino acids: CASSENQGSSYEQYF. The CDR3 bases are TGTGCCAGCAGTGAAAATCAGGGGTCGTCCTACGAGCAGTACTTC.

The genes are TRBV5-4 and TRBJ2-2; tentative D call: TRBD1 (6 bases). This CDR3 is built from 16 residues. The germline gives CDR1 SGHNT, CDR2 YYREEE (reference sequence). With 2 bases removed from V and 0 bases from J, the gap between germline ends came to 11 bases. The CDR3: CASSLTGTSNTGELFF. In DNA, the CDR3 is TGTGCCAGCAGCTTAACCGGGACATCGAACACCGGGGAGCTGTTTTTT.

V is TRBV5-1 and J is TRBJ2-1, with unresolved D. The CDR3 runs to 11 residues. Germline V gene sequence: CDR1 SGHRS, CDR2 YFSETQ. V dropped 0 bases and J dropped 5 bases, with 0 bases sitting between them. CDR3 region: CASSLDNEQFF. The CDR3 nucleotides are TGCGCCAGCAGCTTGGACAATGAGCAGTTCTTC. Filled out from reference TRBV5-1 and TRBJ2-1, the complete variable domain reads KAGVTQTPRYLIKTRGQQVTLSCSPISGHRSVSWYQQTPGQGLQFLFEYFSETQRNKGNFPGRFSGRQFSNSRSEMNVSTLELGDSALYLCASSLDNEQFFGPGTRLTVL.

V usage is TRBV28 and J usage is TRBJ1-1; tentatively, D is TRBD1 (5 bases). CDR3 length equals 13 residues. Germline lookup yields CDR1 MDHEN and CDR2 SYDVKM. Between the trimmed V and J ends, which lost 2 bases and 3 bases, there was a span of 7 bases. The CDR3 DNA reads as TGTGCCAGCAGTTTAGGGGGTGACACTGAAGCTTTCTTT. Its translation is CASSLGGDTEAFF.

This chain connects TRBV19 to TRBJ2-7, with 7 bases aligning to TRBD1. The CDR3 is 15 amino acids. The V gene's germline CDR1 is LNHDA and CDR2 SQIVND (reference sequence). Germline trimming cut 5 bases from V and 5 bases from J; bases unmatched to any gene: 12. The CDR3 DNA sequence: TGTGCCAGTAGTCATGACAGGGAGTCGAGGAACGAGCAGTACTTC. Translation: CASSHDRESRNEQYF.

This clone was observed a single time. The CDR3, as DNA: TGTGCCAGCAGTCAGGGGACAGTGATCCAAGAGACCCAGTACTTC. Amino acids: CASSQGTVIQETQYF. The chain couples TRBV14 to TRBJ2-5; 7 bases are shared with TRBD1. CDR1 and CDR2 (germline): SGHDN, FVKESK. The trim removed 6 bases at V and 1 base at J, leaving 8 bases unmatched. The CDR3 is 15 amino acids.